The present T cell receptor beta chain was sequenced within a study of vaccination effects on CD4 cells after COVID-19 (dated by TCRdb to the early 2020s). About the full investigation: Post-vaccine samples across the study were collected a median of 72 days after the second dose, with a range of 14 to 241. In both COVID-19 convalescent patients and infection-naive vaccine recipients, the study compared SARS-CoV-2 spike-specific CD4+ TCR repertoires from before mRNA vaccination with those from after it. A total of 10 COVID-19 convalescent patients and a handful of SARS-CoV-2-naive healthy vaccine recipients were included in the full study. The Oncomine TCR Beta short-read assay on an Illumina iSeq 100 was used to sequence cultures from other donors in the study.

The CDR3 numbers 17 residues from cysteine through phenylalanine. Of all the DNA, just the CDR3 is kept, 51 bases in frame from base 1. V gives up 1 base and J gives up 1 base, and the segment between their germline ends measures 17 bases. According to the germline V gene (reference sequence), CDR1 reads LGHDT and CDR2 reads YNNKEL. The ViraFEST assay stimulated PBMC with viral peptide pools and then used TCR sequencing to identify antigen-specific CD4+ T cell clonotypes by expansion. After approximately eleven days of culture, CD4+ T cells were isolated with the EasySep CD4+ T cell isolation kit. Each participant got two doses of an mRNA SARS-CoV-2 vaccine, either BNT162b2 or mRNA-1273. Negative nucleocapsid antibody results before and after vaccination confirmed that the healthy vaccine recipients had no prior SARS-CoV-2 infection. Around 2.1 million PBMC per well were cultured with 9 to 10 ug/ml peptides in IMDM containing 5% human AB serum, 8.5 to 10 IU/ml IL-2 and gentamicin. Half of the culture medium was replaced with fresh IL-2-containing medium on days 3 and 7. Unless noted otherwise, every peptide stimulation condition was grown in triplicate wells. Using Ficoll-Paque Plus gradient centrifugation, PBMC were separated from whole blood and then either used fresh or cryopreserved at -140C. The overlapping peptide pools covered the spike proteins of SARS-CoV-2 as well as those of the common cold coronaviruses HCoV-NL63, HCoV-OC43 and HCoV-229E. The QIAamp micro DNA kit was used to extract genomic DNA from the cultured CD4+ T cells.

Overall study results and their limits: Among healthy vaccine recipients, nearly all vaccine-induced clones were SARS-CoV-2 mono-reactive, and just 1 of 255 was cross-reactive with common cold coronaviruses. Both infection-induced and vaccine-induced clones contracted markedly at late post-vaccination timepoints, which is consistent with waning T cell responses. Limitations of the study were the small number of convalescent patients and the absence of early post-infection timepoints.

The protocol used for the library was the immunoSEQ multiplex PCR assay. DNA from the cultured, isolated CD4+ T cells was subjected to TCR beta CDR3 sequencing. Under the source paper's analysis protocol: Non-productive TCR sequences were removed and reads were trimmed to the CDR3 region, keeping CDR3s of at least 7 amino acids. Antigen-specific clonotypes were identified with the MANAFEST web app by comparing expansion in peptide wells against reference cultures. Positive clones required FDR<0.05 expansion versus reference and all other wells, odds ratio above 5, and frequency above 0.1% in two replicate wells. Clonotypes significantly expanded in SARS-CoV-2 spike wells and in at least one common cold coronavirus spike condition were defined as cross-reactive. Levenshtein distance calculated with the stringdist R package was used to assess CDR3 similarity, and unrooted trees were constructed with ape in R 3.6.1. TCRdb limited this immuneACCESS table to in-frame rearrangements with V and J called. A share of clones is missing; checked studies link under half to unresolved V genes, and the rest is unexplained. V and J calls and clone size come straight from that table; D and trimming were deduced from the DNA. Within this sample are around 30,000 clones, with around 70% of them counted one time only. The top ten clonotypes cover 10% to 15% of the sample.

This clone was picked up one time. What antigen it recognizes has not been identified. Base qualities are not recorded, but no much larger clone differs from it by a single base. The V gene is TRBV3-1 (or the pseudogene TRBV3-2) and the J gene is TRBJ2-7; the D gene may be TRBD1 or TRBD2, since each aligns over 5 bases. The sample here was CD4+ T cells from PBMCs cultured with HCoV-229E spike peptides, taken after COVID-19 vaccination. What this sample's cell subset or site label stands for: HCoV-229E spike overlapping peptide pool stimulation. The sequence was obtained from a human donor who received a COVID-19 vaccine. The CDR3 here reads CASSQGASGHRSYEQYF. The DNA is TGTGCCAGCAGCCAAGGGGCCTCGGGGCATAGATCCTACGAGCAGTACTTC.